Listed below are T cell receptor beta chains from one sample, sequenced in a study of post-analysis software for immune sequencing data. TCRdb independently ran MiXCR on the PCR reads; one entry per CDR3 protein. The table records 750,000 to 950,000 distinct CDR3 sequences, 40% to 55% of them present only once. The sample taken for sequencing was blood. The receptors were gathered from a girl between 10 and 17 years old with multiple sclerosis. CDR3s include the opening cysteine and the closing phenylalanine or tryptophan. The D gene is left open where the match is weak. Some rows mark clone size as missing; the rest say once, few, many or name a class of expanded clone.

v_call	j_call	d_call	clone_size	cdr3_aa	cdr3_nt
TRBV29-1	TRBJ2-5	TRBD2	NA	CSAIGTSGRREQYF	TGCAGCGCTATTGGGACTAGCGGGAGAAGGGAGCAGTACTTC
TRBV7-2	TRBJ1-5	NA	NA	CASSPTRGSNQPQHF	TGTGCCAGCAGCCCAACCAGGGGTAGCAATCAGCCCCAGCATTTT
TRBV7-9	TRBJ1-1	NA	NA	CASSLRSFQGVNTEAFF	TGTGCCAGCAGCTTAAGGTCGTTCCAGGGCGTGAACACTGAAGCTTTCTTT
TRBV7-6	TRBJ2-3	NA	few	CASSLAVNTDTQYF	TGTGCCAGCAGCTTAGCCGTAAACACAGATACGCAGTATTTT
TRBV4-1	TRBJ2-7	NA	few	CASSPPDFPYEQYF	TGCGCCAGCAGCCCCCCGGACTTCCCCTACGAGCAGTACTTC
TRBV12-3/TRBV12-4	TRBJ2-7	NA	few	CASSFWQGGEQYF	TGTGCCAGCAGTTTCTGGCAGGGGGGCGAGCAGTACTTC
TRBV6-6	TRBJ2-7	NA	many	CASSYSGGTYEQYF	TGTGCCAGCAGTTACTCGGGCGGTACCTACGAGCAGTACTTC
TRBV20-1	TRBJ2-5	NA	NA	CSATQGQETQYF	TGCAGTGCTACTCAGGGCCAAGAGACCCAGTACTTC
TRBV4-3	TRBJ2-5	NA	few	CASSQDPRGEQYF	TGCGCCAGCAGCCAAGATCCCAGAGGGGAGCAGTACTTC
TRBV7-2	TRBJ1-5	NA	few	CASSVDYQPQHF	TGTGCCAGCAGCGTAGATTATCAGCCCCAGCATTTT
TRBV6-2/TRBV6-3	TRBJ2-1	NA	NA	CASSLMIGSGYNEQFF	TGTGCCAGCAGCCTCATGATCGGGAGCGGGTACAATGAGCAGTTCTTC
TRBV6-2/TRBV6-3	TRBJ1-2	NA	NA	CASSQIRYGYTF	TGTGCCAGCAGCCAAATTCGCTATGGCTACACCTTC
TRBV12-3/TRBV12-4	TRBJ2-5	TRBD2	NA	CASNDLAGLQETQYF	TGTGCCAGCAACGATCTAGCGGGATTACAAGAGACCCAGTACTTC
TRBV11-2	TRBJ2-1	NA	NA	CASSLEATPNNGQFF	TGTGCCAGCAGCTTAGAGGCTACACCAAACAATGGGCAGTTCTTC
TRBV7-2	TRBJ2-1	TRBD2	NA	CAGSLVAPLAGGNNEQFF	TGTGCCGGCAGCTTAGTCGCCCCACTAGCGGGAGGGAACAATGAGCAGTTCTTC
TRBV12-3/TRBV12-4	TRBJ2-5	NA	NA	CASRPTSEETQYF	TGTGCCAGCAGACCGACTAGTGAGGAGACCCAGTACTTC
TRBV20-1	TRBJ2-1	TRBD2	NA	CSARESGRLGYNEQFF	TGCAGTGCTAGAGAAAGCGGGAGGCTGGGGTACAATGAGCAGTTCTTC
TRBV7-9	TRBJ2-3	TRBD1	few	CASSPRQGQTDTQYF	TGTGCCAGCAGCCCCAGACAGGGGCAAACAGATACGCAGTATTTC
TRBV30	TRBJ2-1	TRBD1	NA	CACLKRDSYNEQFF	TGTGCCTGCCTTAAACGGGACAGCTACAATGAGCAGTTCTTC
TRBV12-3/TRBV12-4	TRBJ1-2	TRBD1	few	CASSLAGQPYGYTF	TGTGCCAGCAGTTTAGCGGGACAGCCCTATGGCTACACCTTC
TRBV5-1	TRBJ2-7	TRBD1	NA	CASSSRDRRLEQYF	TGCGCCAGCAGCTCCCGGGACAGGAGACTCGAGCAGTACTTC
TRBV28	TRBJ2-7	TRBD1	few	CATLTGIYEQYF	TGTGCCACCCTGACAGGGATCTACGAGCAGTACTTC
TRBV14	TRBJ1-4	NA	NA	CASSHRTGVADEKLFF	TGTGCCAGCAGCCATCGGACCGGGGTCGCGGATGAAAAACTGTTTTTT
TRBV5-6	TRBJ2-1	TRBD1	NA	CASSLLQGADLRNEQFF	TGTGCCAGCAGCTTGCTGCAGGGGGCAGATCTACGCAATGAGCAGTTCTTC
TRBV12-3/TRBV12-4	TRBJ2-2	TRBD2	once	CASSLGAGAGERFF	TGTGCCAGCAGTTTAGGGGCGGGAGCCGGGGAGCGGTTTTTT
TRBV6-1	TRBJ2-7	NA	few	CASREEGTLIYEQYF	TGTGCCAGCAGGGAAGAAGGGACTCTAATCTACGAGCAGTACTTC
TRBV20-1	TRBJ2-1	TRBD2	NA	CSARGTRGEQFF	TGCAGTGCTAGGGGGACTAGAGGTGAGCAGTTCTTC
TRBV20-1	TRBJ2-6	NA	few	CSAREWAGANVLTF	TGCAGTGCTAGAGAATGGGCTGGGGCCAACGTCCTGACTTTC
TRBV30	TRBJ1-4	NA	few	CAWSVNRVNEKLFF	TGTGCCTGGAGTGTTAACAGGGTTAATGAAAAACTGTTTTTT
TRBV9	TRBJ2-1	NA	NA	CASSAPRLSDEQFF	TGTGCCAGCAGCGCCCCCCGTCTTTCGGATGAGCAGTTCTTC
TRBV6-1	TRBJ1-1	NA	NA	CASRYSGQNIEAFF	TGTGCCAGCCGCTACTCAGGACAGAATATCGAAGCTTTCTTT
TRBV28	TRBJ2-7	TRBD2	NA	CASSPWEAGGPYEQYF	TGTGCCAGCAGTCCCTGGGAAGCGGGAGGGCCCTACGAGCAGTACTTC
TRBV20-1	TRBJ2-3	NA	NA	CSAPPTLGTDTQYF	TGCAGTGCCCCGCCGACTTTGGGCACAGATACGCAGTATTTT
TRBV6-5	TRBJ2-5	TRBD2	NA	CASSHPGGQEAQYF	TGTGCCAGCAGTCACCCGGGGGGTCAAGAGGCCCAGTACTTC
TRBV7-2	TRBJ2-7	NA	NA	CASSPGTGQGREQYF	TGTGCCAGCAGCCCAGGGACTGGGCAGGGTAGGGAGCAGTACTTC
TRBV12-3/TRBV12-4	TRBJ2-7	TRBD2	few	CASSVIAGGTYEQYF	TGTGCCAGCAGTGTTATAGCGGGAGGGACCTACGAGCAGTACTTC
TRBV2	TRBJ2-5	TRBD2	many	CASRGGETQYF	TGTGCCAGCAGGGGGGGGGAGACCCAGTACTTC
TRBV3-1	TRBJ2-1	TRBD2	once	CASSQEPGGPGDEQFF	TGTGCCAGCAGCCAAGAGCCGGGAGGGCCGGGAGATGAGCAGTTCTTC
TRBV6-5	TRBJ2-3	TRBD2	NA	CASSYSTNSGSADTQYF	TGTGCCAGCAGTTACTCCACTAATAGCGGGAGCGCAGATACGCAGTATTTT
TRBV29-1	TRBJ2-6	NA	few	CSVRGRGANVLTF	TGCAGCGTTAGGGGACGTGGGGCCAACGTCCTGACTTTC
TRBV29-1	TRBJ2-5	TRBD1	NA	CSVGTGSQETQYF	TGCAGCGTCGGGACAGGGTCGCAAGAGACCCAGTACTTC